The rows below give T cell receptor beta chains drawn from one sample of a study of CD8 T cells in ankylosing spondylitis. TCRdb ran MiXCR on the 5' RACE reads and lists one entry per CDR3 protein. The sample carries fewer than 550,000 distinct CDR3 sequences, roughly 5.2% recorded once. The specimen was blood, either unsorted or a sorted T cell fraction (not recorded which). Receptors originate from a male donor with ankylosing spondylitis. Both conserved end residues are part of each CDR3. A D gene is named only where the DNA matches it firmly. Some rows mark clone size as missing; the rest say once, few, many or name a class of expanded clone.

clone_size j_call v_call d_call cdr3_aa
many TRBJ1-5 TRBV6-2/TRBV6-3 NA CASSYSSQPQHF
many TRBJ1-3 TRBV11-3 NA CASSPSTYPGNTIYF
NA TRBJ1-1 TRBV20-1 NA CSAKYRANTEAFF
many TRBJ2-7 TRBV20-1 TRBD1 CSARPHTGDPYEQYF
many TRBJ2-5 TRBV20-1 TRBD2 CSARDPRAGGQETQYF
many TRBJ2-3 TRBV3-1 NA CASSQRGADTQYF
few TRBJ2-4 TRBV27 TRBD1 CASSNDRGGNIQYF
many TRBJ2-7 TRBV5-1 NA CASSFGSGTYEQYF
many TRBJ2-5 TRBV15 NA CATSRESGETQYF
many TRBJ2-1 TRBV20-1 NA CSAGQSSYNEQFF
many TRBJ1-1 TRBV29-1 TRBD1 CSVEPGTGPTEAFF
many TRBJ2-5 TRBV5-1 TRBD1 CASSPGDSIQETQYF
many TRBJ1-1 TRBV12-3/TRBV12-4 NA CASSLYSVGNTEAFF
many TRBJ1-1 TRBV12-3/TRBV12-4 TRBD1 CASYRLVWPGQGAWNTEAFF
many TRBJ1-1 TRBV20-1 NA CSARIPVISGTEAFF
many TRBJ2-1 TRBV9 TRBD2 CASSVTSGSYNEQFF
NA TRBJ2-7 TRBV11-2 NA CASSPEGRGASYEQYF
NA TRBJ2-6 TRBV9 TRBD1 CASSVAKRQGASGANVLTF
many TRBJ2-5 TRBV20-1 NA CSARDAIETQYF
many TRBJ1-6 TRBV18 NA CASSLRDPNSPLHF
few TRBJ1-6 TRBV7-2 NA CASSLWGAANSPLHF
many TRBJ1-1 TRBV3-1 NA CASSQAGGGTEAFF
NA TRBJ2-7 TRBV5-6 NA CASLMGGSAHEQYF
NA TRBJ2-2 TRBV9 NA CASSVLATNTGELFF
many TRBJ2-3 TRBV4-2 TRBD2 CASSQATSEGDTQYF
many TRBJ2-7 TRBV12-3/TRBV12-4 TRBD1 CASSFRQGDEQYF
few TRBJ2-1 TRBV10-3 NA CAISVRGGTYNEQFF
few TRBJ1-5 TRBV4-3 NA CASSQDRTGAGNQPQHF
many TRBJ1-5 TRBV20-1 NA CSARVVMPNQPQHF
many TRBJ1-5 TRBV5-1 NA CASSLVGGVQPQHF
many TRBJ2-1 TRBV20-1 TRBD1 CSSNRDRVGNEQFF
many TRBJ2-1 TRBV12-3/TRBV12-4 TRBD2 CASSFRFRTSGSGGQFF
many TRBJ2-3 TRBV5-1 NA CASSLTGSTDTQYF
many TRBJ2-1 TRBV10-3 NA CAISANTRWDEQFF
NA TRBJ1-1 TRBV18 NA CASSRGIIGNTEAFF
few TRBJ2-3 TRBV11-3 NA CASSAGTGDTQYF